This T cell receptor beta chain was captured by sequencing in a study of T cells in Graves' hyperthyroidism and ophthalmopathy. The CDR3 has 12 residues. V was cut by 3 bases and J by 3 bases, with 6 bases left in between. Germline V gene sequence: CDR1 SGHRS, CDR2 YFSETQ. Study-level points and caveats: Ophthalmopathy got predicted by the model a median approximately 6.4 months before its onset.

The CDR3 regions of TCR beta were amplified from RNA transcripts. When the TCR CDR3 underwent first-round RT-PCR, the HTBI primer set was used. Each CDR3 protein gets one entry after TCRdb re-called the multiplex PCR reads with MiXCR. Of around 420,000 distinct CDR3 sequences listed, less than 20% are singletons. This clonotype was seen at least ten times. Its antigen remains unidentified. This receptor was identified in a woman between 18 and 29 years old with Graves' hyperthyroidism. Sequenced sample: blood. The rearrangement joins TRBV5-1 to TRBJ1-2; D remains unclear. Here the CDR3 reads CASSSTHYGYTF. The CDR3 bases are TGCGCCAGCAGCTCCACGCACTATGGCTACACCTTC. Together with reference TRBV5-1 and TRBJ1-2, the CDR3 gives the full variable domain: KAGVTQTPRYLIKTRGQQVTLSCSPISGHRSVSWYQQTPGQGLQFLFEYFSETQRNKGNFPGRFSGRQFSNSRSEMNVSTLELGDSALYLCASSSTHYGYTFGSGTRLTVV.